The 21 T cell receptor beta chains given below trace back to one sample, sequenced in a study of T cell responses to AZD1222 COVID-19 vaccine. Sequencing was performed with immunoSEQ multiplex PCR; in TCRdb, only in-frame clones are kept and a portion is missing. The table has under 200,000 clones, more than 85% seen once. Sequencing was performed on peripheral blood, taken on day 0 of AZD1222 vaccination. These receptors were collected from an adult in good health.

The CDR3 reads CASSLGPTGTSGYEQYF. Here the CDR3 DNA reads TGTGCCAGCAGCTTAGGGCCCACCGGGACTAGCGGCTACGAGCAGTACTTC. The V and J genes are TRBV7-6 and TRBJ2-7; 11 bases match TRBD2. The CDR3 runs 17 residues. V lost 1 base, J lost 3 bases, and 8 bases stayed unmatched. Germline V CDR1 and CDR2: SGHVS, FNYEAQ.

The V and J genes are TRBV14 and TRBJ2-7; TRBD2 might be the D (6 bases). The CDR3 is 16 amino acids. V lost 0 bases and J 2 bases, leaving 14 bases between the germline ends. CDR1 and CDR2 from the germline V gene are SGHDN and FVKESK. For the CDR3, the DNA is TGTGCCAGCAGCCAAGAAGCAGGACTACCGACCTACGAGCAGTACTTC. This sequence encodes CASSQEAGLPTYEQYF.

The chain couples TRBV3-1 (or the pseudogene TRBV3-2) to TRBJ2-1; either TRBD1 or TRBD2 may supply D (6 bases each). Trimming removed 3 bases from V and 9 bases from J, with 21 bases in between. This CDR3 region has 16 residues. Germline CDR1 is LGHDT and CDR2 is YNNKEL (reference sequence). DNA of the CDR3: TGTGCCAGCAGCCAGGCGCAGAAGGGGGGTCGCCGTGAGCAGTTCTTC. Residues: CASSQAQKGGRREQFF.

The chain has TRBV7-2 and TRBJ2-5, with 7 bases aligning to TRBD1. In germline, CDR1 is SGHTA, CDR2 FQGNSA. The CDR3 extends over 14 amino acids. V lost 5 bases, J lost 3 bases, and 6 bases stayed unmatched. DNA for the CDR3: TGTGCCAGCAGCCCTGCACAGGGGAAAGAGACCCAGTACTTC. It is translated as CASSPAQGKETQYF.

The V and J genes are TRBV4-1 and TRBJ1-3; no clear D gene. Germline V gene sequence: CDR1 MGHRA, CDR2 YSYEKL. The germline V and J ends were trimmed by 4 bases and 1 base, with 11 bases remaining between them. This CDR3 is built from 15 residues. CDR3 loop: CASSPEEVSGNTIYF. CDR3 in DNA: TGCGCCAGCAGCCCGGAGGAAGTGTCTGGAAACACCATATATTTT.

The sample holds one count of this clone. The chain is built from TRBV7-9 and TRBJ1-2, with a possible D match to TRBD1 (5 bases). The CDR3 is made up of 13 amino acids. With 5 bases removed from V and 4 bases from J, the gap between germline ends came to 11 bases. Germline CDR1 and CDR2: SEHNR and FQNEAQ (reference sequence). For the CDR3, the DNA is TGTGCCAGCAGCCTGACAGTTCTCTATGGCTACACCTTC. This sequence encodes CASSLTVLYGYTF.

V and J are TRBV13 and TRBJ1-3; no clear D. The CDR3 contains 13 residues. Germline V gene lookup returns CDR1 PRHDT and CDR2 FYEKMQ (reference sequence). With 8 bases removed from V and 2 bases from J, the gap between germline ends came to 10 bases. The CDR3 nucleotides are TGTGCCAGCGGGAGGGAAGCTGGAAACACCATATATTTT. Translating gives CASGREAGNTIYF.

This clone is a singleton in its sample. Here the CDR3 DNA reads TGTGCCAGCAGCACAGGGACAGGCACAGATACGCAGTATTTT. Translating gives CASSTGTGTDTQYF. This rearrangement joins TRBV5-4 to TRBJ2-3; 7 nucleotides align to TRBD1. The germline V gene encodes CDR1 SGHNT and CDR2 YYREEE (reference sequence). Trimming cost V 4 bases and J 1 base; bases outside gene matches: 3. The CDR3 runs to 14 residues.

This sequence joins TRBV3-1 (or the pseudogene TRBV3-2) and TRBJ1-3, with a possible D match to TRBD1 (6 bases). From germline, CDR1 is LGHDT and CDR2 YNNKEL (reference sequence). This CDR3 is 15 amino acids long. V was clipped by 0 bases and J by 4 bases, with 10 bases between them. This chain's CDR3 is CASSQDLTGGNTIYF. DNA of the CDR3: TGTGCCAGCAGCCAAGATCTCACAGGGGGAAACACCATATATTTT.

The rearrangement uses TRBV6-5 and TRBJ1-1; TRBD1 might be the D (5 bases). Germline values: CDR1 MNHEY, CDR2 SVGAGI. This CDR3 region has 13 residues. Trimming took 5 bases from V and 4 from J, leaving 11 bases between them. CDR3 in amino acids: CASSNRGSTEAFF. In DNA, the CDR3 is TGTGCCAGCAGTAACCGGGGGAGCACTGAAGCTTTCTTT.

V and J are TRBV2 and TRBJ1-4; TRBD1 matches 9 bases. The CDR3 is made up of 15 amino acids. The germline gives CDR1 SNHLY, CDR2 FYNNEI. V was clipped by 6 bases and J by 6 bases; unmatched bases: 8. As DNA, the CDR3 is TGTGCCAGCAGCCTTGGACAGGGGATATATGAAAAACTGTTTTTT. Translated: CASSLGQGIYEKLFF.

The chain combines TRBV10-3 with TRBJ1-1; D is unclear. V lost 5 bases to trimming and J lost 1 base, with 8 bases between them. The CDR3 covers 13 residues. Per the germline V gene, CDR1 is ENHRY and CDR2 is SYGVKD. The CDR3 region is CAISTDTNTEAFF. Written as DNA, the CDR3 is TGTGCCATCAGTACTGACACGAACACTGAAGCTTTCTTT.

The chain recombines TRBV23-1 with TRBJ2-2, with a tentative D call TRBD2 (6 bases). TRBV23-1 carries the ORF label, with uncertain function. Trimming took off 5 bases at V and 7 bases at J, with 26 bases between the two ends. The CDR3 runs to 18 residues. The CDR3 sequence is CASSEQYSPLNGGGELFF. CDR3 coding DNA: TGCGCCAGCAGTGAACAGTACAGCCCACTAAACGGGGGCGGGGAGCTGTTTTTT.

V usage is TRBV6-5 and J usage is TRBJ2-3, with D tentatively TRBD1 (6 bases). Germline loops: CDR1 MNHEY, CDR2 SVGAGI. V dropped 7 bases and J dropped 0 bases, with 11 bases sitting between them. The CDR3 runs 14 residues. In DNA form, the CDR3 reads TGTGCCAGCAAAATCAGGGGTAGCACAGATACGCAGTATTTT. It yields the protein CASKIRGSTDTQYF.

This rearrangement joins TRBV19 to TRBJ1-5; D call uncertain. The V gene lost 6 bases and the J gene lost 7 bases, with 10 bases spanning the gap. CDR1 LNHDA and CDR2 SQIVND come from the germline V gene (reference sequence). This CDR3 has 12 residues. The CDR3 nucleotides are TGTGCCAGTAGCCAGCGAGGGCAGCCCCAGCATTTT. Its translation is CASSQRGQPQHF.

The chain joins TRBV10-3 to TRBJ2-1; tentative D call: TRBD2 (5 bases). The CDR3 consists of 17 residues. V lost 7 bases and J 0 bases, leaving 19 bases between the germline ends. From germline, CDR1 is ENHRY and CDR2 SYGVKD. The CDR3: CAIMGSGKERSYNEQFF. In nucleotides, the CDR3 is TGTGCCATCATGGGGTCCGGGAAGGAGCGCTCCTACAATGAGCAGTTCTTC.

The chain recombines TRBV4-2 with TRBJ2-7; 9 bases line up with TRBD2. The germline V gene encodes CDR1 LGHNA and CDR2 YNFKEQ. This CDR3 is 18 amino acids long. V lost 8 bases and J lost 0; bases outside the gene matches: 17. CDR3 bases: TGTGCCAGCGCCGATGGGTCTTGGACTAGCGCTAACTCCTACGAGCAGTACTTC. This sequence encodes CASADGSWTSANSYEQYF.

This chain uses TRBV6-5 with TRBJ1-5; TRBD1 matches at 8 bases. The junction had 6 bases not matched to a gene; V was cut back by 5 bases and J by 6 bases. Germline loops: CDR1 MNHEY, CDR2 SVGAGI. This CDR3 has 14 amino acids. The CDR3 DNA reads TGTGCCAGCAGTCGACAGGGGTCGGGTCAGCCCCAGCATTTT. Its protein product is CASSRQGSGQPQHF.

The V gene is TRBV7-8, the J gene TRBJ1-5; D is ambiguous. Trimming removed 0 bases at V and 5 bases at J, with 11 bases between. The CDR3 spans 15 residues. Germline V CDR1 and CDR2: SGHVS, FQNEAQ. The CDR3 region has the DNA TGTGCCAGCAGCTTAGCGGTAGGGTTGGATCAGCCCCAGCATTTT. Its protein product is CASSLAVGLDQPQHF. The whole variable domain, filled in from reference TRBV7-8 and TRBJ1-5, reads GAGVSQSPRYKVAKRGQDVALRCDPISGHVSLFWYQQALGQGPEFLTYFQNEAQLDKSGLPSDRFFAERPEGSVSTLKIQRTQQEDSAVYLCASSLAVGLDQPQHFGDGTRLSIL.

This chain joins TRBV18 and TRBJ1-1; 7 bases map to TRBD1. V trimming: 2 bases; J trimming: 4 bases; junction bases outside the gene matches: 1. The CDR3 runs 13 residues. Germline-derived CDR1 and CDR2 are KGHSH and LQKENI. DNA of the CDR3: TGTGCCAGCTCACCAACAGGGGTCACTGAAGCTTTCTTT. It encodes CASSPTGVTEAFF.

This chain connects TRBV3-1 (or the pseudogene TRBV3-2) to TRBJ1-2, with TRBD1 as a possible D gene (5 bases). Germline CDR1 and CDR2: LGHDT and YNNKEL (reference sequence). The CDR3 runs to 17 residues. With 0 bases removed from V and 7 bases from J, the gap between germline ends came to 21 bases. CDR3: CASSQDTQGGSGSGYTF. The CDR3 DNA follows: TGTGCCAGCAGCCAAGATACCCAGGGTGGATCTGGCTCTGGCTACACCTTC.